Shown below are 31 T cell receptor beta chains from a single sample sequenced in a study of shared clonotypes between healthy human individuals. Sequencing used immunoSEQ multiplex PCR; TCRdb keeps in-frame clones, though not all of them. The sample yields some 2,400,000 clones, approximately 94% seen once. Source material: naive CD4+ T cells sorted from blood. Subset denoted: CD45RA+ positively selected. These receptors were collected from a man younger than 35 in good health.

DNA for the CDR3: TGTGCCAGCAGCTTAGGGGCAGACCTAGCCAAAAACATTCAGTACTTC. Its translation: CASSLGADLAKNIQYF. The chain combines TRBV11-3 with TRBJ2-4, with unresolved D. Per the germline V gene, CDR1 is SGHNT and CDR2 is YENEEA. The CDR3 has 16 amino acids. The germline V and J ends were trimmed by 1 base and 0 bases, with 10 bases remaining between them.

Remarks on this clone: The same CDR3 is also encoded by other DNA sequences in this sample. The chain employs TRBV7-6 and TRBJ2-2; no definite D call. Trimming took 1 base from V and 5 from J, leaving 5 bases between them. The CDR3 spans 13 residues. Looked up from germline, CDR1 is SGHVS and CDR2 is FNYEAQ. CDR3 residues: CASSLGGTGELFF. CDR3 nucleotide sequence: TGTGCCAGCAGCTTAGGGGGTACCGGGGAGCTGTTTTTT.

The chain combines TRBV5-4 with TRBJ1-6; D ambiguous. CDR1 is SGHNT and CDR2 is YYREEE in the germline V gene (reference sequence). The V end was cut by 0 bases, the J end by 1 base, with 14 bases between. The CDR3 is 18 amino acids. CDR3 residues: CASSLVQASGSYNSPLHF. The CDR3 DNA is TGTGCCAGCAGCTTGGTCCAGGCCTCGGGGTCCTATAATTCACCCCTCCACTTT.

The chain joins TRBV18 to TRBJ1-1, with no clear D. Trimming removed 6 bases at V and 3 bases at J, with 20 bases between. CDR1 and CDR2 from the germline V gene are KGHSH and LQKENI. This CDR3 region has 16 residues. The CDR3 here is CASSPPVSPGDTEAFF. CDR3 nucleotides: TGTGCCAGCTCGCCGCCGGTCTCCCCTGGGGACACTGAAGCTTTCTTT.

V gene TRBV30 combines with J gene TRBJ1-5; D may be TRBD1 (5 bases). V was trimmed by 5 bases and J by 0 bases, leaving 8 bases between them. The germline V gene has CDR1 GTSNPN and CDR2 SVGIG (reference sequence). CDR3 length equals 13 residues. The CDR3 is CAWRGDSNQPQHF. CDR3 bases: TGTGCCTGGCGGGGGGATAGCAATCAGCCCCAGCATTTT. Drawing the rest from reference TRBV30 and TRBJ1-5, the complete variable domain is SQTIHQWPATLVQPVGSPLSLECTVEGTSNPNLYWYRQAAGRGLQLLFYSVGIGQISSEVPQNLSASRPQDRQFILSSKKLLLSDSGFYLCAWRGDSNQPQHFGDGTRLSIL.

V usage is TRBV14 and J usage is TRBJ2-7; perhaps TRBD1 as D (6 bases). Looked up from germline, CDR1 is SGHDN and CDR2 is FVKESK. The germline V and J ends were trimmed by 0 bases and 3 bases, with 18 bases remaining between them. The CDR3 sequence is 17 residues long. The CDR3 region is CASSQDLISGHLYEQYF. Here the CDR3 DNA reads TGTGCCAGCAGCCAAGATCTCATTTCGGGACACCTCTACGAGCAGTACTTC.

The chain employs TRBV6-5 and TRBJ1-2; perhaps TRBD1 as D (5 bases). V was shortened by 6 bases and J by 5 bases, with 16 bases between the two germline ends. Germline V gene data show CDR1 as MNHEY and CDR2 as SVGAGI. The CDR3 spans 14 residues. The CDR3 protein is CASRTPGLPYGYTF. The CDR3, as DNA: TGTGCCAGCAGAACTCCGGGACTCCCGTATGGCTACACCTTC.

The chain employs TRBV9 and TRBJ1-2, with a weak D call TRBD1 (5 bases). Deletions cut 0 bases from V and 6 bases from J, with 15 bases between. CDR1 and CDR2 from the germline V gene are SGDLS and YYNGEE. This CDR3 comprises 15 residues. Here the CDR3 reads CASSVAPRAGHGYTF. The DNA for the CDR3 is TGTGCCAGCAGCGTAGCCCCCAGAGCGGGGCATGGCTACACCTTC. The full variable domain, rest sourced from reference TRBV9 and TRBJ1-2, is DSGVTQTPKHLITATGQRVTLRCSPRSGDLSVYWYQQSLDQGLQFLIQYYNGEERAKGNILERFSAQQFPDLHSELNLSSLELGDSALYFCASSVAPRAGHGYTFGSGTRLTVV.

This sequence joins TRBV19 and TRBJ1-5, with a possible D match to TRBD1 (6 bases). The CDR3 has 16 residues. V was shortened by 5 bases and J by 5 bases, with 19 bases between the two germline ends. The germline CDR1 and CDR2 sequences are LNHDA and SQIVND (reference sequence). CDR3 nucleotides: TGTGCCAGTAGTCCCATTGTCGGGGGCGCGGATCAGCCCCAGCATTTT. Protein: CASSPIVGGADQPQHF.

The chain has TRBV5-1 and TRBJ1-4; TRBD1 aligns across 9 bases. This CDR3 contains 16 residues. Germline V gene data show CDR1 as SGHRS and CDR2 as YFSETQ. J gave up 4 bases and V 0 bases, and 4 bases lay outside the gene matches. The CDR3 sequence: CASSLEGDRVNEKLFF. The CDR3 coding sequence is TGCGCCAGCAGCTTGGAAGGGGACAGGGTTAATGAAAAACTGTTTTTT.

J is TRBJ1-6 and V is TRBV7-8, with TRBD1 matching over 9 bases. The germline V gene has CDR1 SGHVS and CDR2 FQNEAQ. V lost 1 base to trimming and J lost 1 base; unmatched junction nucleotides: 11. This CDR3 has 20 residues. The CDR3 nucleotides read TGTGCCAGCAGCTTAGATGCGTGGACAGGGGACGCATCCTATAATTCACCCCTCCACTTT. Amino acid sequence: CASSLDAWTGDASYNSPLHF.

The chain combines TRBV4-1 with TRBJ1-4; unclear D gene. The CDR3 has 13 residues. In germline, CDR1 is MGHRA, CDR2 YSYEKL. V lost 1 base, J lost 6 bases, and 6 bases lay in between. CDR3 sequence (DNA): TGCGCCAGCAGCCAAGTGACGGATGAAAAACTGTTTTTT. It is translated as CASSQVTDEKLFF.

CDR3 sequence: CAWSPQGAGGYTF. In DNA form, the CDR3 reads TGTGCCTGGAGTCCTCAGGGGGCGGGAGGCTACACCTTC. V and J are TRBV30 and TRBJ1-2; TRBD1 matches 8 bases. This CDR3 is 13 amino acids long. The junction had 7 bases not matched to a gene; V was cut back by 2 bases and J by 8 bases. In germline, CDR1 is GTSNPN, CDR2 SVGIG (reference sequence).

V and J are TRBV7-2 and TRBJ2-7; D may be TRBD2 (6 bases). The CDR3 is made up of 17 amino acids. In germline, CDR1 is SGHTA, CDR2 FQGNSA. The V gene lost 5 bases and the J gene lost 0 bases, with 20 bases spanning the gap. The CDR3 is CASSPTGGAQSSYEQYF. DNA for the CDR3: TGTGCCAGCAGCCCCACTGGCGGGGCTCAAAGCTCCTACGAGCAGTACTTC.

This chain connects TRBV30 to TRBJ1-5; D is undetermined. V lost 0 bases and J lost 2, with 8 bases in between. Per germline, CDR1 GTSNPN and CDR2 SVGIG (reference sequence). This CDR3 spans 14 amino acids. The CDR3 nucleotides are TGTGCCTGGAGTGTATCGGCTGGCAATCAGCCCCAGCATTTT. It translates to CAWSVSAGNQPQHF.

The gene calls are TRBV6-6 and TRBJ1-1; no clear D gene. The V end lost 7 bases, the J end lost 4 bases, and 10 bases lay between the germline ends. The CDR3 totals 12 residues. Per germline, CDR1 MNHNY and CDR2 SVGAGI (reference sequence). The CDR3: CASTREVTEAFF. The DNA of the CDR3 is TGTGCCAGCACCAGAGAGGTCACTGAAGCTTTCTTT.

V and J are TRBV7-6 and TRBJ2-5; 8 nucleotides align to TRBD1. Unmatched junction bases numbered 5, after V lost 3 bases and J lost 2 bases. The CDR3 has 15 residues. Looked up from germline, CDR1 is SGHVS and CDR2 is FNYEAQ. The CDR3 spells CASSFQGATQETQYF. CDR3 coding DNA: TGTGCCAGCAGCTTCCAGGGGGCCACGCAAGAGACCCAGTACTTC.

V is TRBV4-1 and J is TRBJ1-5; no reliable D call. In germline, CDR1 is MGHRA, CDR2 YSYEKL. The CDR3 has 14 amino acids. V was cut by 4 bases and J by 9 bases, with 16 bases left in between. This CDR3 is CASSPQPDVGPQHF. For the CDR3, the DNA is TGCGCCAGCAGCCCGCAACCGGATGTCGGGCCCCAGCATTTT.

The genes are TRBV15 and TRBJ1-3, with a weak D call TRBD1 (5 bases). Germline lookup yields CDR1 LNHNV and CDR2 YYDKDF (reference sequence). The V end was cut by 6 bases, the J end by 4 bases, with 13 bases between. This CDR3 contains 14 residues. The CDR3 loop reads CATSPGGTGNTIYF. The CDR3 DNA reads TGTGCCACCAGTCCGGGGGGTACCGGAAACACCATATATTTT.

This clone occurred once. Other DNA sequences in this specimen translate into the identical CDR3. The rearrangement links TRBV10-3 to TRBJ1-5; no clear D gene. This CDR3 contains 15 residues. Germline CDR1 is ENHRY and CDR2 is SYGVKD. The V and J ends lost 2 bases and 1 base respectively, with 9 bases between them. As DNA, the CDR3 is TGTGCCATCAGTGAGGGGAGGGAAAGCAATCAGCCCCAGCATTTT. Protein: CAISEGRESNQPQHF.

This clone showed up just a few times. This sample includes further DNA sequences coding for the same CDR3. The chain is built from TRBV5-1 and TRBJ2-3; D is unresolved. Germline CDR1 reads SGHRS; CDR2 reads YFSETQ. This CDR3 has 12 amino acids. Trimming took off 0 bases at V and 5 bases at J, with 4 bases between the two ends. The CDR3 DNA reads TGCGCCAGCAGCTTGGTTCTAGATACGCAGTATTTT. Protein: CASSLVLDTQYF.

The chain employs TRBV2 and TRBJ2-1; 10 bases agree with TRBD2. Germline values: CDR1 SNHLY, CDR2 FYNNEI. Trimming removed 5 bases from V and 2 bases from J; junction bases left unmatched: 6. This CDR3 has 16 amino acids. The CDR3 region is CASSMSGRATYNEQFF. CDR3 bases: TGTGCCAGCAGTATGAGCGGGAGGGCAACCTACAATGAGCAGTTCTTC.

This chain uses TRBV7-2 with TRBJ2-7; 10 bases match TRBD2. This CDR3 comprises 16 residues. The germline CDR1 and CDR2 sequences are SGHTA and FQGNSA. V trimming: 5 bases; J trimming: 6 bases; junction bases outside the gene matches: 13. The CDR3 spells CASSLRMRTSGSEQYF. The CDR3, as DNA: TGTGCCAGCAGCCTCAGGATGAGGACTAGCGGCTCCGAGCAGTACTTC.

The chain recombines TRBV7-3 with TRBJ2-2; 8 bases match TRBD1. The V gene end was trimmed by 5 bases and the J gene end by 7 bases; junction bases not matched to a gene: 9. The V gene's germline CDR1 is SGHTA and CDR2 FQGTGA. The CDR3 loop spans 15 amino acids. The CDR3, as DNA: TGTGCCAGCAGCGCCGGGACAGGTGGCGGCGGGGAGCTGTTTTTT. This gives the protein CASSAGTGGGGELFF. Supplemented by reference TRBV7-3 and TRBJ2-2, the full variable domain reads GAGVSQTPSNKVTEKGKYVELRCDPISGHTALYWYRQSLGQGPEFLIYFQGTGAADDSGLPNDRFFAVRPEGSVSTLKIQRTERGDSAVYLCASSAGTGGGGELFFGEGSRLTVL.

Points on this clone: Other DNA sequences in the same sample also yield this CDR3. This chain uses TRBV28 with TRBJ2-2; D is uncertain. CDR3 length equals 11 residues. Germline V lookup: CDR1 MDHEN, CDR2 SYDVKM. Trimming stripped 8 bases from V and 2 bases from J, with 3 bases between. The CDR3 DNA is TGTGCCAGCGGAAACACCGGGGAGCTGTTTTTT. Protein product: CASGNTGELFF.

The chain carries TRBV10-3 and TRBJ1-2, with 11 bases that match TRBD1. V shed 3 bases, J shed 4 bases, and the junction held 7 bases outside the gene matches. Germline lookup yields CDR1 ENHRY and CDR2 SYGVKD. There are 16 residues in the CDR3. CDR3 DNA: TGTGCCATCAGTGACCCCGGGACAGGGGGACTCTATGGCTACACCTTC. Translation: CAISDPGTGGLYGYTF.

Worth noting for this clone: The same CDR3 arises from other DNA sequences in this sample as well. The V and J genes are TRBV6-1 and TRBJ1-1, with D uncertain. V was cut by 0 bases and J by 0 bases, with 5 bases left in between. The germline V gene encodes CDR1 MNHNS and CDR2 SASEGT. There are 14 residues in the CDR3. This CDR3 is CASSEAGMNTEAFF. The CDR3 DNA reads as TGTGCCAGCAGTGAAGCAGGGATGAACACTGAAGCTTTCTTT.

The chain is built from TRBV7-6 and TRBJ1-1; D is possibly TRBD1 (5 bases). The length of the CDR3 is 15 residues. CDR1 SGHVS and CDR2 FNYEAQ come from the germline V gene. V lost 0 bases, J lost 5 bases, and 13 bases lay in between. The CDR3 sequence is CASSLAVGPGTEAFF. For the CDR3, the DNA is TGTGCCAGCAGCTTAGCGGTGGGGCCGGGGACTGAAGCTTTCTTT.

The V call is TRBV18, the J call TRBJ2-7; 8 bases line up with TRBD1. Trimming cost V 4 bases and J 4 bases; bases outside gene matches: 6. CDR1 and CDR2 from the germline V gene are KGHSH and LQKENI. The CDR3 runs 14 residues. The CDR3 DNA sequence: TGTGCCAGCTCACAGGGACAGGTGACGTACGAGCAGTACTTC. It specifies CASSQGQVTYEQYF.

The V and J genes are TRBV25-1 and TRBJ2-1; 7 bases agree with TRBD2. The CDR3 has 14 amino acids. Germline trimming cut 5 bases from V and 5 bases from J; bases unmatched to any gene: 6. Per the germline V gene, CDR1 is MGHDK and CDR2 is SYGVNS. The CDR3 loop reads CASSIGDYHNEQFF. CDR3 in DNA: TGTGCCAGCAGTATTGGGGACTACCACAATGAGCAGTTCTTC. Looking up the rest from reference TRBV25-1 and TRBJ2-1 gives the full variable domain: EADIYQTPRYLVIGTGKKITLECSQTMGHDKMYWYQQDPGMELHLIHYSYGVNSTEKGDLSSESTVSRIRTEHFPLTLESARPSHTSQYLCASSIGDYHNEQFFGPGTRLTVL.

This chain joins TRBV11-2 and TRBJ2-7, with D possibly TRBD2 on 6 matching bases. Germline lookup yields CDR1 SGHAT and CDR2 FQNNGV. V was clipped by 1 base and J by 3 bases, with 16 bases between them. The CDR3 runs 16 residues. The CDR3 bases are TGTGCCAGCAGCTTAGTGAGAGGCGGGAACCACTACGAGCAGTACTTC. Encoded protein: CASSLVRGGNHYEQYF.